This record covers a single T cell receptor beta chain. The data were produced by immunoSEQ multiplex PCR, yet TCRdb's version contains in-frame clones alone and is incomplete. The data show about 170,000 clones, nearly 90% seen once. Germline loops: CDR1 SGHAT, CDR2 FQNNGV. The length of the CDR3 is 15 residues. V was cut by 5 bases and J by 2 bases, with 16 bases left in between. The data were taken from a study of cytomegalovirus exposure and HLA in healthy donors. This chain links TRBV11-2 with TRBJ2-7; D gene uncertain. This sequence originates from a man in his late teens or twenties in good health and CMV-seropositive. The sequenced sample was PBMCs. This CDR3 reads CASSLNRAVTYEQYF. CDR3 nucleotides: TGTGCCAGCAGCCTAAACCGTGCGGTGACCTACGAGCAGTACTTC.